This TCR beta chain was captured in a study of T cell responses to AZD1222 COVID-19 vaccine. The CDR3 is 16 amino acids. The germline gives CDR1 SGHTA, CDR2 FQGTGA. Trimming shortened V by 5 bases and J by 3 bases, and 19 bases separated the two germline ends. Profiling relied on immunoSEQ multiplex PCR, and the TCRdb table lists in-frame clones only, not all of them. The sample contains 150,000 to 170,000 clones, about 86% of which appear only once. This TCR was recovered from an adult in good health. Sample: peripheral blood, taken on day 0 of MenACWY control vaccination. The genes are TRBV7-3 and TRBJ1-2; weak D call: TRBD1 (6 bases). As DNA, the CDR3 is TGTGCCAGCAGCCCAGGCGGGCAGGGGAGATACTATGGCTACACCTTC. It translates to CASSPGGQGRYYGYTF.